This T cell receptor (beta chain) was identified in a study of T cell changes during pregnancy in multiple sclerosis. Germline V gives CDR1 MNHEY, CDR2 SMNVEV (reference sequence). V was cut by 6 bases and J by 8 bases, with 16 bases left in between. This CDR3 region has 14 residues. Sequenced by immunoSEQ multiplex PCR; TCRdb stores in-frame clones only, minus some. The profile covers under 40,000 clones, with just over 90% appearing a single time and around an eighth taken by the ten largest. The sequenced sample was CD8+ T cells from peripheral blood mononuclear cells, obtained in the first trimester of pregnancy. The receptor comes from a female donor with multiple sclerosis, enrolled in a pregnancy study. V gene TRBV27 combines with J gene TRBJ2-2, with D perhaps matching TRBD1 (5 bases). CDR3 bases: TGTGCCAGCAGCCAGGGTCAACTGGGAGGGGAGCTGTTTTTT. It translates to CASSQGQLGGELFF.